Sequencing of this T cell receptor beta chain was carried out in a study of T cell responses to AZD1222 COVID-19 vaccine. The method was immunoSEQ multiplex PCR; TCRdb's version includes in-frame clones alone and lacks a portion of them. The sample has approximately 100,000 clones, more than 75% seen once. V was pared by 5 bases and J by 3 bases, with 20 bases between. CDR3 length equals 16 residues. This rearrangement joins TRBV5-3 to TRBJ1-1; D gene uncertain. TRBV5-3 is recorded as an ORF, its role being uncertain. The TCR was taken from an adult in good health. Specimen: peripheral blood, collected on day 0 of AZD1222 vaccination. CDR3 sequence (DNA): TGTGCCAGAAGACGTCGGTGCAGCCTCGAGGACACTGAAGCTTTCTTT. It codes for CARRRRCSLEDTEAFF.